One TCR beta chain is described in this entry. Preparation of the TCRbeta library was carried out with unique molecular identifiers. Each CDR3 protein gets one entry after TCRdb re-called the PCR reads with MiXCR. Seen here are 230,000 or so distinct CDR3 sequences, more than 10% observed once, and the top ten hold approximately 2.9%. The data were taken from a study of T-cell reconstitution after alpha-beta-depleted transplantation in children. Trimming took off 4 bases at V and 2 bases at J, with 14 bases between the two ends. The CDR3 covers 16 residues. Per the germline V gene, CDR1 is LNHDA and CDR2 is SQIVND (reference sequence).

The input for sequencing was PBMCs from the stem cell graft donor, taken from the stem cell graft. The sequence came from a human donor who donated a stem cell graft to a child with acute lymphoblastic leukemia. V and J are TRBV19 and TRBJ2-2; D not resolved. The CDR3 is CASSSLGWHNTGELFF. In nucleotides, the CDR3 is TGTGCCAGTAGTAGTCTGGGCTGGCATAACACCGGGGAGCTGTTTTTT. Together with reference TRBV19 and TRBJ2-2, the CDR3 gives the full variable domain: DGGITQSPKYLFRKEGQNVTLSCEQNLNHDAMYWYRQDPGQGLRLIYYSQIVNDFQKGDIAEGYSVSREKKESFPLTVTSAQKNPTAFYLCASSSLGWHNTGELFFGEGSRLTVL.